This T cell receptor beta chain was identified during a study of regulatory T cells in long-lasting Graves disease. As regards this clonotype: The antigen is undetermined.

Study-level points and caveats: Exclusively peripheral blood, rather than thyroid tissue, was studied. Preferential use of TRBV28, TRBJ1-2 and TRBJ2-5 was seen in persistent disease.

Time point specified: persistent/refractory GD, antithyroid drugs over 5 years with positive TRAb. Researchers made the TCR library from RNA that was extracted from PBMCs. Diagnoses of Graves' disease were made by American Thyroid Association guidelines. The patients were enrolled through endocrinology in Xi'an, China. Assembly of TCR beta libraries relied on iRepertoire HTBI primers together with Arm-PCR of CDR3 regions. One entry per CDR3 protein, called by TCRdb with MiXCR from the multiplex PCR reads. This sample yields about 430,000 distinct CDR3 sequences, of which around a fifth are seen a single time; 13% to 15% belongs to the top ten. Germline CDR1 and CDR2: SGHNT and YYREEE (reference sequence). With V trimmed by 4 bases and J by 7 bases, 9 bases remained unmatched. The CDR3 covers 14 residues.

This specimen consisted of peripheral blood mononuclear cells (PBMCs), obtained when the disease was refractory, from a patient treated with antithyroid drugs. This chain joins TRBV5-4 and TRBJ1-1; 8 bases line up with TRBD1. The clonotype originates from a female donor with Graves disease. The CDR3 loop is CASSPAGTGDEAFF. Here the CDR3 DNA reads TGTGCCAGCAGCCCAGCCGGGACAGGAGATGAAGCTTTCTTT.